This TCR beta chain originates from a study of metastatic and nonmetastatic thyroid tumors. The sample holds many counts of this clone. From germline, CDR1 is ENHRY and CDR2 SYGVKD. The CDR3 is 14 residues long. The V and J ends lost 10 bases and 0 bases respectively, with 12 bases between them. TCRdb called clones again from the PCR reads with MiXCR. The sample lists just over 40,000 clones, about 10% occurring once. None of the patients had undergone any treatment ahead of thyroid surgery. The clonotype comes from a female donor with papillary thyroid cancer or a benign thyroid nodule (not recorded which). Some clones in this sample may be carry-over from other donors' samples. The rearrangement uses TRBV10-3 and TRBJ2-2, with D possibly being TRBD1 (6 bases). Material: blood. CDR3 DNA sequence: TGTGCCAGTAGGACAGCCCCGAACACCGGGGAGCTGTTTTTT. It translates to CASRTAPNTGELFF.